Listed here is a single TCR beta chain. Its antigen is undetermined. The sample is drawn from a study of T cell responses to AZD1222 COVID-19 vaccine. Overall study findings and caveats: The donors showed a predominance of white British ancestry and of females, with possible underestimation of clonal diversity. Dominant CD4 TCR responses targeted spike regions 160-218 and 743-854.

Germline V gene sequence: CDR1 MGHRA, CDR2 YSYEKL. This CDR3 is 16 amino acids long. Trimming took 5 bases from V and 0 from J, leaving 14 bases between them. Using immunoSEQ multiplex PCR, the repertoire was profiled, and TCRdb retains in-frame clones only, with some absent. Of more than 140,000 clones listed, 88% were seen once; the top ten hold under 3.5%. The clonotype comes from an adult in good health. The chain carries TRBV4-1 and TRBJ2-4; D might be TRBD2 (5 bases). Source: peripheral blood, taken on day 0 of MenACWY control vaccination. The CDR3 loop is CASSSLGSGAKNIQYF. The CDR3 DNA sequence: TGCGCCAGCAGCTCACTCGGAAGCGGAGCCAAAAACATTCAGTACTTC.